The 23 T cell receptor beta chains reported below all come from one sample, sequenced in a study of neoadjuvant anti-PD-1 for oral cavity cancer (dated by TCRdb to the early 2020s). The time point label on this specimen signifies: before neoadjuvant nivolumab. Library construction relied on the immunoSEQ multiplex PCR assay. Imported from immuneACCESS, the table was reduced by TCRdb to in-frame sequences with V and J called. These copies leave out some clones; in studies compared against another copy, an unresolved V gene accounts for under half, and the cause of the remainder is not known. Recorded for this sample are around 12,000 clones; about 60% of them occurred a single time. 2% to 2.5% of the sample is held by the ten biggest clonotypes. The specimen was PBMCs, collected before nivolumab (anti-PD-1) treatment. The receptors originated from a person aged 35-79 years with oral cavity squamous cell carcinoma.

The V and J genes are TRBV2 and TRBJ1-2; D gene ambiguous. Germline CDR1 is SNHLY and CDR2 is FYNNEI. V was shortened by 5 bases and J by 4 bases, with 14 bases between the two germline ends. The CDR3 runs 14 residues. DNA for the CDR3: TGTGCCAGCAGTCCGCGGGTCGCCACCTATGGCTACACCTTC. It yields the protein CASSPRVATYGYTF. The full variable domain, completed using reference TRBV2 and TRBJ1-2, is EPEVTQTPSHQVTQMGQEVILRCVPISNHLYFYWYRQILGQKVEFLVSFYNNEISEKSEIFDDQFSVERPDGSNFTLKIRSTKLEDSAMYFCASSPRVATYGYTFGSGTRLTVV.

This clone was recorded a few times. The chain links TRBV7-9 to TRBJ2-2, with 10 bases that match TRBD2. The V gene end was trimmed by 5 bases and the J gene end by 5 bases; junction bases not matched to a gene: 5. Germline-derived CDR1 and CDR2 are SEHNR and FQNEAQ (reference sequence). This CDR3 has 15 residues. The CDR3 is CASSLSGRDTGELFF. DNA for the CDR3: TGTGCCAGCAGCCTCAGCGGGAGGGATACCGGGGAGCTGTTTTTT.

This chain connects TRBV20-1 to TRBJ2-3; D unresolved. From germline, CDR1 is DFQATT and CDR2 SNEGSKA (reference sequence). CDR3 length: 11 residues. V was trimmed by 7 bases and J by 4 bases, leaving 9 bases between them. CDR3 region: CSGAQADTQYF. DNA of the CDR3: TGCAGTGGGGCCCAGGCAGATACGCAGTATTTT.

The rearrangement uses TRBV11-3 and TRBJ1-1; D is possibly TRBD1 (6 bases). Germline CDR1 and CDR2: SGHNT and YENEEA. The CDR3 is 12 amino acids. V lost 4 bases and J 8 bases, leaving 11 bases between the germline ends. The CDR3 DNA is TGTGCCAGCAGCTCGCGGACAGCCGAAGCTTTCTTT. This encodes CASSSRTAEAFF.

The rearrangement links TRBV7-8 to TRBJ2-7, with TRBD1 as a possible D gene (6 bases). V shed 4 bases and J shed 0 bases, with 10 bases lying between them. The CDR3 runs 14 residues. The germline V gene encodes CDR1 SGHVS and CDR2 FQNEAQ. In nucleotides, the CDR3 is TGTGCCAGCAGCTATAGAGGGGGCTCCTACGAGCAGTACTTC. As protein: CASSYRGGSYEQYF. The full variable domain, in which reference TRBV7-8 and TRBJ2-7 provide the parts outside the CDR3, is GAGVSQSPRYKVAKRGQDVALRCDPISGHVSLFWYQQALGQGPEFLTYFQNEAQLDKSGLPSDRFFAERPEGSVSTLKIQRTQQEDSAVYLCASSYRGGSYEQYFGPGTRLTVT.

The V and J genes are TRBV30 and TRBJ1-5; a weak D match, TRBD1 (6 bases). CDR1 and CDR2 from the germline V gene are GTSNPN and SVGIG (reference sequence). The V end lost 2 bases, the J end lost 4 bases, and 12 bases lay between the germline ends. This CDR3 is 14 amino acids long. CDR3 sequence: CAWSRGAGNQPQHF. Written as DNA, the CDR3 is TGTGCCTGGAGTAGGGGGGCCGGGAATCAGCCCCAGCATTTT.

This clone was seen only a few times. The V gene is TRBV29-1, the J gene TRBJ2-2, with D uncertain. Germline V gene lookup returns CDR1 SQVTM and CDR2 ANQGSEA. The V end lost 4 bases, the J end lost 7 bases, and 13 bases lay between the germline ends. The CDR3 contains 13 residues. This CDR3 reads CSVVGTLGGELFF. The CDR3 DNA is TGCAGCGTTGTAGGCACCTTGGGCGGGGAGCTGTTTTTT.

The V gene is TRBV7-2, the J gene TRBJ2-7, with D perhaps matching TRBD2 (5 bases). Germline V gene lookup returns CDR1 SGHTA and CDR2 FQGNSA. The V end lost 4 bases, the J end lost 3 bases, and 7 bases lay between the germline ends. The CDR3 is 12 residues long. CDR3: CASSSRGYEQYF. The CDR3 DNA sequence: TGTGCCAGCAGCTCACGGGGCTACGAGCAGTACTTC.

This clone was detected only once. The V gene is TRBV2, the J gene TRBJ2-7; TRBD2 aligns across 7 bases. This CDR3 comprises 14 residues. Trimming removed 4 bases from V and 5 bases from J; junction bases left unmatched: 8. The germline CDR1 and CDR2 sequences are SNHLY and FYNNEI. The CDR3 loop reads CASSVRAGDNEQYF. The CDR3 nucleotides read TGTGCCAGCAGTGTGCGCGCGGGAGACAACGAGCAGTACTTC.

The chain carries TRBV6-1 and TRBJ2-2; 7 bases match TRBD1. V shed 5 bases and J 6 bases; nucleotides not matched to a gene: 6. The V gene's germline CDR1 is MNHNS and CDR2 SASEGT. CDR3 length: 14 residues. DNA for the CDR3: TGTGCCAGCAGTTTGACAGGGACCCCCGGGGAGCTGTTTTTT. Its translation is CASSLTGTPGELFF.

The chain has TRBV11-1 and TRBJ2-1, with TRBD1 matching over 12 bases. The CDR3 sequence is 17 residues long. With 5 bases clipped from V and 7 bases from J, the junction kept 12 bases outside the gene matches. Germline loops: CDR1 SGHAT, CDR2 FQDESV (reference sequence). CDR3 loop: CASSQGQGALRRNEQFF. Here the CDR3 DNA reads TGTGCCAGCAGCCAGGGACAGGGGGCTTTAAGAAGGAATGAGCAGTTCTTC. The full variable domain, its missing parts supplied by reference TRBV11-1 and TRBJ2-1, is EAEVAQSPRYKITEKSQAVAFWCDPISGHATLYWYRQILGQGPELLVQFQDESVVDDSQLPKDRFSAERLKGVDSTLKIQPAELGDSAMYLCASSQGQGALRRNEQFFGPGTRLTVL.

V is TRBV2 and J is TRBJ1-4, with 10 bases that match TRBD1. This CDR3 comprises 15 residues. V was pared by 6 bases and J by 3 bases, with 4 bases of the junction left unmatched. Germline CDR1 SNHLY, CDR2 FYNNEI. The CDR3 nucleotides read TGTGCCAGCAGATCCGGACAGGGGGCTAATGAAAAACTGTTTTTT. This translates into CASRSGQGANEKLFF.

The chain couples TRBV10-2 to TRBJ2-5; TRBD2 agrees at 13 bases. This CDR3 has 15 amino acids. Trimming at V came to 6 bases and at J to 5 bases, leaving 6 bases not matched to a gene. The germline gives CDR1 WSHSY, CDR2 SAAADI. For the CDR3, the DNA is TGCGCCAGCAGGCAGACTAGCGGGGGGAGGGAGACCCAGTACTTC. It yields the protein CASRQTSGGRETQYF.

This rearrangement joins TRBV5-5 to TRBJ2-5; D may be TRBD1 (6 bases). This CDR3 has 13 residues. The V gene's germline CDR1 is SGHKS and CDR2 YYEKEE (reference sequence). Trimming removed 4 bases from V and 5 bases from J, with 12 bases in between. CDR3: CASSLQGRETQYF. CDR3 bases: TGTGCCAGCAGCCTACAGGGTCGCGAGACCCAGTACTTC.

The chain carries TRBV6-1 and TRBJ1-2; TRBD1 matches 9 bases. The V and J ends lost 5 bases and 2 bases, in that order; junction bases with no gene match: 3. This CDR3 is 14 amino acids long. The germline gives CDR1 MNHNS, CDR2 SASEGT. The CDR3 nucleotides read TGTGCCAGCAGTCTGGACAGGGGAAACTATGGCTACACCTTC. Protein: CASSLDRGNYGYTF.

This clone was counted a few times. The V call is TRBV14, the J call TRBJ2-1; 7 bases are shared with TRBD2. From germline, CDR1 is SGHDN and CDR2 FVKESK. The CDR3 extends over 15 amino acids. The V gene end was trimmed by 1 base and the J gene end by 5 bases; junction bases not matched to a gene: 5. The CDR3: CASSQGAGANNEQFF. CDR3 coding DNA: TGTGCCAGCAGCCAAGGGGCGGGAGCCAACAATGAGCAGTTCTTC.

The chain combines TRBV7-6 with TRBJ2-6; D gene uncertain. The CDR3 has 16 residues. The V gene's germline CDR1 is SGHVS and CDR2 FNYEAQ. The V gene lost 5 bases and the J gene lost 0 bases, with 11 bases spanning the gap. CDR3 loop: CASSPDRSSGANVLTF. The CDR3 bases are TGTGCCAGCAGCCCAGATAGGAGCTCTGGGGCCAACGTCCTGACTTTC.

The chain uses TRBV5-4 and TRBJ1-3; 8 nucleotides match TRBD1. Looked up from germline, CDR1 is SGHNT and CDR2 is YYREEE (reference sequence). After removal of 0 bases from V and 16 bases from J, the junction contained 9 bases not matched to a gene. The CDR3 loop spans 13 amino acids. CDR3 residues: CASSLEPDRGYYF. The CDR3 region has the DNA TGTGCCAGCAGCTTGGAGCCCGACAGGGGTTACTATTTT.

This chain connects TRBV2 to TRBJ1-3; unclear D gene. CDR3 length: 13 residues. Germline CDR1 is SNHLY and CDR2 is FYNNEI. Trimming removed 6 bases from V and 3 bases from J, with 9 bases in between. Here the CDR3 DNA reads TGTGCCAGCAGGGGAGGACTTGGAAACACCATATATTTT. Residues: CASRGGLGNTIYF. Full variable domain (outside the CDR3, taken from reference TRBV2 and TRBJ1-3): EPEVTQTPSHQVTQMGQEVILRCVPISNHLYFYWYRQILGQKVEFLVSFYNNEISEKSEIFDDQFSVERPDGSNFTLKIRSTKLEDSAMYFCASRGGLGNTIYFGEGSWLTVV.

The V gene is TRBV27, the J gene TRBJ2-1, with 10 nucleotides matching TRBD1. J lost 1 base, V lost 3 bases, and 0 bases had no gene match. Germline CDR1 is MNHEY and CDR2 is SMNVEV (reference sequence). This CDR3 is 15 amino acids long. The CDR3 coding sequence is TGTGCCAGCAGTTTGGACAGGGGGTCCTACAATGAGCAGTTCTTC. Translating gives CASSLDRGSYNEQFF.

This chain connects TRBV5-5 to TRBJ1-5; D is uncertain. V gave up 1 base and J gave up 3 bases, with 11 bases separating them. CDR1 is SGHKS, CDR2 YYEKEE, per germline (reference sequence). This CDR3 comprises 15 residues. CDR3 nucleotides: TGTGCCAGCAGCTTGAACATAGGCTCCAATCAGCCCCAGCATTTT. It yields the protein CASSLNIGSNQPQHF.

The genes are TRBV6-6 and TRBJ2-7; D unclear. This CDR3 has 15 residues. Trimming pared 0 bases from V and 2 bases from J, leaving 11 bases between. From germline, CDR1 is MNHNY and CDR2 SVGAGI (reference sequence). CDR3 sequence (DNA): TGTGCCAGCAGTTACTCGGATGCACCTACCTACGAGCAGTACTTC. Encoded protein: CASSYSDAPTYEQYF.

V and J are TRBV7-9 and TRBJ2-7; D not certain. This CDR3 is built from 12 residues. The V end was cut by 1 base, the J end by 4 bases, with 5 bases between. The V gene's germline CDR1 is SEHNR and CDR2 FQNEAQ (reference sequence). CDR3 coding DNA: TGTGCCAGCAGCTTAGTAGATTACGAGCAGTACTTC. Translating it yields CASSLVDYEQYF. The complete variable domain, with remaining parts taken from reference TRBV7-9 and TRBJ2-7, reads DTGVSQNPRHKITKRGQNVTFRCDPISEHNRLYWYRQTLGQGPEFLTYFQNEAQLEKSRLLSDRFSAERPKGSFSTLEIQRTEQGDSAMYLCASSLVDYEQYFGPGTRLTVT.